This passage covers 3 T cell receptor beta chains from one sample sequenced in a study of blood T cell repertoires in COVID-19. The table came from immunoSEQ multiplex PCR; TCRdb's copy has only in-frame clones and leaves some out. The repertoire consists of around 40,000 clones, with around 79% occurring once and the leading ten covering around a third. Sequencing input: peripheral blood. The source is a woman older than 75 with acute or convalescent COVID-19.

The CDR3 here is CASSPRTGLNTEAFF. CDR3 in DNA: TGTGCCAGCTCACCAAGGACAGGTTTGAACACTGAAGCTTTCTTT. The chain joins TRBV18 to TRBJ1-1; 7 bases align to TRBD1. The V gene end was trimmed by 2 bases and the J gene end by 0 bases; junction bases not matched to a gene: 3. The V gene's germline CDR1 is KGHSH and CDR2 LQKENI. This CDR3 is built from 15 residues.

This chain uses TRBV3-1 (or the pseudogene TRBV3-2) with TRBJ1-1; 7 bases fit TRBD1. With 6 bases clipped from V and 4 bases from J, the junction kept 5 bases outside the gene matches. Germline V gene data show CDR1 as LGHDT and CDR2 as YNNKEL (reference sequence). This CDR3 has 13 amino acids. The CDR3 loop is CASRLGTATEAFF. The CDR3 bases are TGTGCCAGCAGACTGGGGACAGCCACTGAAGCTTTCTTT.

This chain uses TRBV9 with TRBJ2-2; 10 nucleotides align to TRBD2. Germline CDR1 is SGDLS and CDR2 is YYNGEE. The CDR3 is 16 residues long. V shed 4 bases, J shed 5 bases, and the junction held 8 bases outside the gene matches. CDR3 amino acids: CASSPSGSSWTGELFF. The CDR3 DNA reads TGTGCCAGCAGCCCTAGCGGGAGTAGTTGGACCGGGGAGCTGTTTTTT.